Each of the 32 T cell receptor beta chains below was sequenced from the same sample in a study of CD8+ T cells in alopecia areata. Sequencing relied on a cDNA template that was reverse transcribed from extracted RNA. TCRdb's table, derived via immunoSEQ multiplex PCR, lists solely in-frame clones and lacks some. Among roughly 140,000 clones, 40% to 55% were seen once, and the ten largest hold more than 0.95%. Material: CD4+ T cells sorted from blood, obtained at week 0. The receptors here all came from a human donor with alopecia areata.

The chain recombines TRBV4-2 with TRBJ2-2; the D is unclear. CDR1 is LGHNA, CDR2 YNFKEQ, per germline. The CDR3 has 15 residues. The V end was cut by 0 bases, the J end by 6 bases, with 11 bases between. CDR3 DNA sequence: TGTGCCAGCAGCCAAGAGAACCAGGTAGCCGGGGAGCTGTTTTTT. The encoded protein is CASSQENQVAGELFF.

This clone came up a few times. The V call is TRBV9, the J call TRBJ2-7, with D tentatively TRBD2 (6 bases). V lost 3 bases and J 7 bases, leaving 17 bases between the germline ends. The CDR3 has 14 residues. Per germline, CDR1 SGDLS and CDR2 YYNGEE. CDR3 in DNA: TGTGCCAGCAGCGCGAGTAGCTGGAGGGAAGAGCAGTACTTC. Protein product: CASSASSWREEQYF.

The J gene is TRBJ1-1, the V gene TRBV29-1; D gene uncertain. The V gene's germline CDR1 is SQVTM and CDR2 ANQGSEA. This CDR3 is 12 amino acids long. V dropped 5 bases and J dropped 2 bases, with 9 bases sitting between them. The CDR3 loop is CSVQDGNTEAFF. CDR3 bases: TGCAGCGTTCAGGACGGAAACACTGAAGCTTTCTTT.

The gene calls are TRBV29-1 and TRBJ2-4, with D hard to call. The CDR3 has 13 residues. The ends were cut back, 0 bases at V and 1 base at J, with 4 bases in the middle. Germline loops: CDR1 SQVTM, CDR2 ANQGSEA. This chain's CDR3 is CSVEDGAKNIQYF. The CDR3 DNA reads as TGCAGCGTTGAAGATGGGGCCAAAAACATTCAGTACTTC.

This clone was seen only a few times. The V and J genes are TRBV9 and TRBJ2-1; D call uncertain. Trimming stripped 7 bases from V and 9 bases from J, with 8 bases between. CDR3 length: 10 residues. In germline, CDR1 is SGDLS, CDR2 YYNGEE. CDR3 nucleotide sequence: TGTGCCAGCCTACCGGGTGAGCAGTTCTTC. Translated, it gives CASLPGEQFF.

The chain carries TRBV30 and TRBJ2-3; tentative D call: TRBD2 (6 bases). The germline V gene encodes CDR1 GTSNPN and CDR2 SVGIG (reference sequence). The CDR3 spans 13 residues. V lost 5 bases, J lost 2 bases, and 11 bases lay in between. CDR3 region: CAWYGDSTDTQYF. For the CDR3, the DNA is TGTGCCTGGTATGGGGACTCCACAGATACGCAGTATTTT.

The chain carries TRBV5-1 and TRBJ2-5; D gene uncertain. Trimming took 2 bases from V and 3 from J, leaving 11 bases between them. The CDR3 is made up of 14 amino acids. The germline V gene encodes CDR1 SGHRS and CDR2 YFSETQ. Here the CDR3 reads CASSLLGWKETQYF. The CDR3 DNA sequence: TGCGCCAGCAGCTTACTGGGATGGAAAGAGACCCAGTACTTC.

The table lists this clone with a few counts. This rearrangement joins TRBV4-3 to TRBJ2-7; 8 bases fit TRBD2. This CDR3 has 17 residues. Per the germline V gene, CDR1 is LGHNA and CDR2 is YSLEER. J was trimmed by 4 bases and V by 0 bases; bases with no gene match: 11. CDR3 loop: CASSQDLVGRESYEQYF. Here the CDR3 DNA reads TGCGCCAGCAGCCAAGATCTCGTCGGGAGGGAGTCTTACGAGCAGTACTTC.

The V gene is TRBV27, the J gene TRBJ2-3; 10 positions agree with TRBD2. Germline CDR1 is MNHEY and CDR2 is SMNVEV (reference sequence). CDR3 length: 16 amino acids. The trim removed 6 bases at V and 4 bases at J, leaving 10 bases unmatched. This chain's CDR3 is CASSELTSGYSDTQYF. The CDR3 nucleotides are TGTGCCAGCAGCGAATTGACTAGCGGGTATTCAGATACGCAGTATTTT.

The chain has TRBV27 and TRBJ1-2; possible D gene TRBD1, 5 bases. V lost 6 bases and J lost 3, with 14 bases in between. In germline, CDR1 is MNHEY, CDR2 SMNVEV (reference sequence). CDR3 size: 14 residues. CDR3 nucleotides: TGTGCCAGCAGAACGAGGGCGGGGCACTATGGCTACACCTTC. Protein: CASRTRAGHYGYTF.

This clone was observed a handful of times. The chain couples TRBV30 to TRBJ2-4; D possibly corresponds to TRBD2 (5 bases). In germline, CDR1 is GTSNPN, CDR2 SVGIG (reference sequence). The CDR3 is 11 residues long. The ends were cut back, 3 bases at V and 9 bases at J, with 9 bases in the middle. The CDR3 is CAWSQEGIQYF. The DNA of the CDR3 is TGTGCCTGGAGCCAAGAGGGCATTCAGTACTTC.

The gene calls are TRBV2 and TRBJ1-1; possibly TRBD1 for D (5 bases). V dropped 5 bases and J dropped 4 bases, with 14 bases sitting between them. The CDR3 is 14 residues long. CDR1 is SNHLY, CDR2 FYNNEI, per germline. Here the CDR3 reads CASSWTGTGTEAFF. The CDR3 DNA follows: TGTGCCAGCAGTTGGACTGGGACCGGCACTGAAGCTTTCTTT. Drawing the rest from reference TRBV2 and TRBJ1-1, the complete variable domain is EPEVTQTPSHQVTQMGQEVILRCVPISNHLYFYWYRQILGQKVEFLVSFYNNEISEKSEIFDDQFSVERPDGSNFTLKIRSTKLEDSAMYFCASSWTGTGTEAFFGQGTRLTVV.

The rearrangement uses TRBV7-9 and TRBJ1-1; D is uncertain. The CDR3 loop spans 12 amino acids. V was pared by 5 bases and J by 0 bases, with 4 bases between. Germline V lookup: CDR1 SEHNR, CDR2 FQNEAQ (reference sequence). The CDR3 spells CASSIVNTEAFF. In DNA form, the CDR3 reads TGTGCCAGCAGCATAGTGAACACTGAAGCTTTCTTT.

This CDR3 reads CAIALTGMNEQYF. As DNA, the CDR3 is TGTGCCATCGCCCTGACGGGGATGAACGAGCAGTACTTC. V and J are TRBV10-3 and TRBJ2-7; D possibly corresponds to TRBD2 (5 bases). This CDR3 comprises 13 residues. CDR1 and CDR2 (germline): ENHRY, SYGVKD. V lost 8 bases and J 5 bases, leaving 16 bases between the germline ends.

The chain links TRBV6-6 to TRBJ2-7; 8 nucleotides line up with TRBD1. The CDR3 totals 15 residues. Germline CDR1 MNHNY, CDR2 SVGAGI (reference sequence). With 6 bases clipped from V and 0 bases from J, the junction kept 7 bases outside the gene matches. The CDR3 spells CASRTGTGASYEQYF. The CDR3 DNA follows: TGTGCCAGCAGAACCGGGACAGGCGCCTCCTACGAGCAGTACTTC.

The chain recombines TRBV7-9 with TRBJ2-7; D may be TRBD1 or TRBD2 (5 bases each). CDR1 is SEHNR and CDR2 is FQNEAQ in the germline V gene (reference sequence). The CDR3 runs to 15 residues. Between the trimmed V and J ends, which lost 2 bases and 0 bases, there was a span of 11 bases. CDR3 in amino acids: CASSLKGESSYEQYF. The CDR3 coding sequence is TGTGCCAGCAGCTTAAAAGGGGAGAGCTCCTACGAGCAGTACTTC.

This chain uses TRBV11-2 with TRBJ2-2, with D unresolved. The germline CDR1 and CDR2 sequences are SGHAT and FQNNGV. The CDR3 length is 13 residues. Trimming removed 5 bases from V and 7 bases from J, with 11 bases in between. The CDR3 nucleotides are TGTGCCAGCAGCCCCCTATCGGGCGGGGAGCTGTTTTTT. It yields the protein CASSPLSGGELFF.

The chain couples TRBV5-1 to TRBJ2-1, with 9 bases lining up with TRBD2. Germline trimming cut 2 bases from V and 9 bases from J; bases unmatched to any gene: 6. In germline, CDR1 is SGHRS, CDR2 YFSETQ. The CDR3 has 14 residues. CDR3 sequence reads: CASSLVAGAIEQFF. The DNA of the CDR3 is TGCGCCAGCAGCTTAGTAGCGGGAGCTATTGAGCAGTTCTTC.

CDR3 region: CASSFGGEQYF. The CDR3 nucleotides are TGTGCCAGCAGCTTTGGGGGGGAGCAGTACTTC. The chain uses TRBV7-9 and TRBJ2-7, with D possibly TRBD2 on 6 matching bases. Per the germline V gene, CDR1 is SEHNR and CDR2 is FQNEAQ (reference sequence). The CDR3 has 11 residues. The germline V and J ends were trimmed by 3 bases and 7 bases, with 7 bases remaining between them. Together with reference TRBV7-9 and TRBJ2-7, the CDR3 gives the full variable domain: DTGVSQNPRHKITKRGQNVTFRCDPISEHNRLYWYRQTLGQGPEFLTYFQNEAQLEKSRLLSDRFSAERPKGSFSTLEIQRTEQGDSAMYLCASSFGGEQYFGPGTRLTVT.

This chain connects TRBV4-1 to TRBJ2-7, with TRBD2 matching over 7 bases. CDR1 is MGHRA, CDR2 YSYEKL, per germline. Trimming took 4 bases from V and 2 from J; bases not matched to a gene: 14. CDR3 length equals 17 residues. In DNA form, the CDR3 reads TGCGCCAGCAGCCCAGACTCCCTAGCGGAAATTACCTACGAGCAGTACTTC. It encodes CASSPDSLAEITYEQYF.

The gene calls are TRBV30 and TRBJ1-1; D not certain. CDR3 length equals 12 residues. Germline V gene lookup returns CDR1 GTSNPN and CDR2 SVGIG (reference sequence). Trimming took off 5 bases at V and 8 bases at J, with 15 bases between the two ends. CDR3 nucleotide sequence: TGTGCCTGGGCCGTGGCTTTAGGGGAAGCTTTCTTT. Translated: CAWAVALGEAFF.

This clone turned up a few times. This CDR3 reads CSVQGGGNQPQHF. DNA of the CDR3: TGCAGCGTACAGGGGGGCGGCAATCAGCCCCAGCATTTT. V gene TRBV29-1 combines with J gene TRBJ1-5, with 8 bases matching TRBD1. Trimming removed 6 bases from V and 2 bases from J; junction bases left unmatched: 3. CDR3 size: 13 residues. Germline V lookup: CDR1 SQVTM, CDR2 ANQGSEA. Variable domain in full (rest from reference TRBV29-1 and TRBJ1-5): SAVISQKPSRDICQRGTSLTIQCQVDSQVTMMFWYRQQPGQSLTLIATANQGSEATYESGFVIDKFPISRPNLTFSTLTVSNMSPEDSSIYLCSVQGGGNQPQHFGDGTRLSIL.

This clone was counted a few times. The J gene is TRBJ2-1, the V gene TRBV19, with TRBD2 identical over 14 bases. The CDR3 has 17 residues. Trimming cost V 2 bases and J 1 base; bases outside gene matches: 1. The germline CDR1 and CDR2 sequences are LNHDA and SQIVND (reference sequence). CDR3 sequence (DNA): TGTGCCAGTAGTATACGGACTAGCGGGAGGTCCTACAATGAGCAGTTCTTC. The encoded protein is CASSIRTSGRSYNEQFF.

The CDR3 region is CASSQVTPGRHSSYNEQFF. The DNA of the CDR3 is TGCGCCAGCAGCCAAGTTACTCCCGGACGCCACAGCTCCTACAATGAGCAGTTCTTC. J is TRBJ2-1 and V is TRBV4-1; no clear D. This CDR3 is 19 amino acids long. The V end was cut by 1 base, the J end by 0 bases, with 19 bases between. Germline V CDR1 and CDR2: MGHRA, YSYEKL.

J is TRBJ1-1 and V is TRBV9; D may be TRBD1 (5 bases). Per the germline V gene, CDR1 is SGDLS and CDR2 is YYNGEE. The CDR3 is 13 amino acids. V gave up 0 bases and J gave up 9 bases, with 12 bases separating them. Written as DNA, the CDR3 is TGTGCCAGCAGCGTAGATAGGAGGGGCCAAGCTTTCTTT. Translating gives CASSVDRRGQAFF.

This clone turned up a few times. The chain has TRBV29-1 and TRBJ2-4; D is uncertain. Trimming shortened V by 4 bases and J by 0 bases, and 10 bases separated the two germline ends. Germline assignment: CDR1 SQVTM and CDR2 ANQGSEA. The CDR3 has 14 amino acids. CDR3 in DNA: TGCAGCGTTGTCGGTCGACTAGCCAAAAACATTCAGTACTTC. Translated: CSVVGRLAKNIQYF.

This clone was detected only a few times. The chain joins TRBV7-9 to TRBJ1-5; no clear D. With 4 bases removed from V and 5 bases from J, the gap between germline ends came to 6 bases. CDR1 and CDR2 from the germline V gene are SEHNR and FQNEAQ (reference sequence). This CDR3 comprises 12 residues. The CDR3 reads CASSSAYQPQHF. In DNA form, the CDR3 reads TGTGCCAGCAGCTCCGCGTATCAGCCCCAGCATTTT. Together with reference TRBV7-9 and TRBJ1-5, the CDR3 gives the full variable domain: DTGVSQNPRHKITKRGQNVTFRCDPISEHNRLYWYRQTLGQGPEFLTYFQNEAQLEKSRLLSDRFSAERPKGSFSTLEIQRTEQGDSAMYLCASSSAYQPQHFGDGTRLSIL.

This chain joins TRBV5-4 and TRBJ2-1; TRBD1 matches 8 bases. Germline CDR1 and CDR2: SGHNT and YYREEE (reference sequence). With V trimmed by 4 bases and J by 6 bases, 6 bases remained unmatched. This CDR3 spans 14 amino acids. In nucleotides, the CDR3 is TGTGCCAGCAGCGCACGGACAGGGCGCAATGAGCAGTTCTTC. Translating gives CASSARTGRNEQFF.

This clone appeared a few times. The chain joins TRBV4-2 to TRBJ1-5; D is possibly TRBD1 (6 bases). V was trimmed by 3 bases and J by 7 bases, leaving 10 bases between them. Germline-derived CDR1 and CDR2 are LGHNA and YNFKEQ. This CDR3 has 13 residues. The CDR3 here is CASSQGAQQPQHF. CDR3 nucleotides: TGTGCCAGCAGCCAGGGGGCTCAGCAGCCCCAGCATTTT.

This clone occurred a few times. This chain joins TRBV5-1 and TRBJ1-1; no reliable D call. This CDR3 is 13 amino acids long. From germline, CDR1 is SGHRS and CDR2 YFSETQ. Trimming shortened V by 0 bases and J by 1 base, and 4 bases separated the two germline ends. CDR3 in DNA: TGCGCCAGCAGCTTGGGGGCGAACACTGAAGCTTTCTTT. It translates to CASSLGANTEAFF.

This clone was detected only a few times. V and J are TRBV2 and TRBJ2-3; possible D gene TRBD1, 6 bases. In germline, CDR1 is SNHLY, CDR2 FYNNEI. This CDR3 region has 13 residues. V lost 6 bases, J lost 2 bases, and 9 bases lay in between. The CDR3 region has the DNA TGTGCCAGCAGGAGGGACAACACAGATACGCAGTATTTT. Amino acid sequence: CASRRDNTDTQYF.

This CDR3 is CASSVFSSGNTIYF. CDR3 sequence (DNA): TGTGCCAGCAGCGTGTTCAGCTCTGGAAACACCATATATTTT. The V and J genes are TRBV9 and TRBJ1-3; D is ambiguous. V lost 2 bases, J lost 0 bases, and 6 bases lay in between. Germline lookup yields CDR1 SGDLS and CDR2 YYNGEE. The CDR3 totals 14 residues.